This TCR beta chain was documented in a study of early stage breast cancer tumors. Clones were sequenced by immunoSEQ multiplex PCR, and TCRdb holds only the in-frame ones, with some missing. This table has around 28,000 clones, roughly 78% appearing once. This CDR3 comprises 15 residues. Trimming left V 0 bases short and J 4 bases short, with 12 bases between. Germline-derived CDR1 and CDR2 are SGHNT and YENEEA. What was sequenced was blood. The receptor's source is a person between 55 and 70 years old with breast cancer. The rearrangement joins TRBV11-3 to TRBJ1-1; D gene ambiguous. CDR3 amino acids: CASSLDAEVGTEAFF. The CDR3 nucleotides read TGTGCCAGCAGCTTAGATGCGGAGGTGGGCACTGAAGCTTTCTTT.